Shown below are 29 T cell receptor beta chains from a single sample sequenced in a study of long-term antiretroviral therapy in people with HIV. It was version v3.0 of the immunoSEQ assay that was run at survey level. Repertoires were generated with immunoSEQ multiplex PCR, while TCRdb's copy carries only in-frame clones and drops some. The data show 7,500 to 10,000 clones, less than 90% seen once. The input for sequencing was unsorted PBMCs, taken 0.3 years before starting antiretroviral therapy. The receptors were sampled from a man under 40 with HIV.

The chain employs TRBV27 and TRBJ2-3, with D tentatively TRBD2 (5 bases). V shed 3 bases and J shed 2 bases, with 9 bases lying between them. CDR3 size: 14 residues. From germline, CDR1 is MNHEY and CDR2 SMNVEV (reference sequence). The CDR3 sequence is CASSLWEPTDTQYF. CDR3 DNA: TGTGCCAGCAGTTTGTGGGAGCCCACAGATACGCAGTATTTT.

Notes on this clone: At one end the junction does not follow the germline gene, possibly because of a read error. The chain combines TRBV29-1 with TRBJ2-1; 8 bases are a match to TRBD2. This CDR3 spans 17 amino acids. Per germline, CDR1 SQVTM and CDR2 ANQGSEA. The CDR3 reads CSVEDLVAGSSYNEQLF. The CDR3 nucleotides are TGCAGCGTTGAAGATCTGGTAGCGGGGAGCTCCTACAATGAGCAGCTCTTC.

This clone occurred once. This chain joins TRBV27 and TRBJ1-2; D is perhaps TRBD1 (5 bases). Germline V gene lookup returns CDR1 MNHEY and CDR2 SMNVEV (reference sequence). The CDR3 contains 14 residues. V lost 4 bases to trimming and J lost 0 bases, with 9 bases between them. CDR3 amino acids: CASSSGVANYGYTF. In DNA form, the CDR3 reads TGTGCCAGCAGTTCGGGGGTAGCTAACTATGGCTACACCTTC.

This sequence joins TRBV19 and TRBJ2-7; 9 bases are a match to TRBD2. This CDR3 contains 16 residues. CDR1 is LNHDA and CDR2 is SQIVND in the germline V gene (reference sequence). Trimming cost V 7 bases and J 4 bases; bases outside gene matches: 14. The CDR3 sequence: CASTPSWTSASYEQYF. The CDR3, as DNA: TGTGCCAGTACCCCCAGTTGGACTAGCGCGTCATACGAGCAGTACTTC.

The chain has TRBV2 and TRBJ1-2, with 7 positions matching TRBD1. Per the germline V gene, CDR1 is SNHLY and CDR2 is FYNNEI. The CDR3 sequence is 16 residues long. The V gene end was trimmed by 6 bases and the J gene end by 6 bases; junction bases not matched to a gene: 16. The CDR3, as DNA: TGTGCCAGCAGGCGTATCCTGACAGGGAATAGGGATGGCTACACCTTC. Its translation is CASRRILTGNRDGYTF.

Comment on this clone: The DNA is omitted, as the CDR3 cannot be located on it reliably, and the CDR3 follows TCRdb's listing. The chain is built from TRBV27 and TRBJ2-2; the table names TRBD1, a call not compared with the DNA. Inclusive of both ends, the CDR3 amounts to 18 amino acids. Per the germline V gene, CDR1 is MNHEY and CDR2 is SMNVEV (reference sequence). The CDR3 loop is CASSFRFGDRGSGGELFF.

This clone was counted only a few times. V gene TRBV11-3 combines with J gene TRBJ2-2; tentatively, D is TRBD1 (6 bases). This CDR3 contains 14 residues. CDR1 and CDR2 (germline): SGHNT, YENEEA. V was pared by 5 bases and J by 2 bases, with 9 bases between. This chain's CDR3 is CASSPDSNTGELFF. The CDR3 DNA reads TGTGCCAGCAGCCCGGACAGCAACACCGGGGAGCTGTTTTTT.

The chain recombines TRBV5-1 with TRBJ1-2; 8 bases map to TRBD1. The germline V gene encodes CDR1 SGHRS and CDR2 YFSETQ. The trim removed 0 bases at V and 4 bases at J, leaving 11 bases unmatched. The CDR3 spans 17 residues. CDR3: CASSLGSGDRTSYGYTF. Written as DNA, the CDR3 is TGCGCCAGCAGCTTGGGGTCAGGGGACAGGACTTCCTATGGCTACACCTTC.

The chain recombines TRBV9 with TRBJ1-3; D unclear. Germline CDR1 is SGDLS and CDR2 is YYNGEE. CDR3 size: 13 residues. Between the trimmed V and J ends, which lost 4 bases and 0 bases, there was a span of 5 bases. The CDR3 protein is CASSTNSGNTIYF. The CDR3 DNA sequence: TGTGCCAGCAGCACCAACTCTGGAAACACCATATATTTT.

As to this clone: At the DNA level, this CDR3 is encoded by other sequences in the same sample as well. This chain joins TRBV19 and TRBJ1-5, with D perhaps matching TRBD1 (6 bases). The CDR3 extends over 15 amino acids. CDR1 is LNHDA and CDR2 is SQIVND in the germline V gene (reference sequence). V lost 3 bases, J lost 1 base, and 10 bases lay in between. Here the CDR3 DNA reads TGTGCCAGTAGTATCGGGGGCCGGAGCAATCAGCCCCAGCATTTT. Amino acids: CASSIGGRSNQPQHF.

The V gene is TRBV4-2, the J gene TRBJ2-5; 10 nucleotides agree with TRBD1. Germline V gene data show CDR1 as LGHNA and CDR2 as YNFKEQ. This CDR3 is 18 amino acids long. V gave up 0 bases and J gave up 1 base; unmatched junction bases: 8. The CDR3 region has the DNA TGTGCCAGCAGCCAAGATGGAGAGGACAGGGGGACCCAAGAGACCCAGTACTTC. Translating gives CASSQDGEDRGTQETQYF.

The sample holds one count of this clone. The J gene is TRBJ1-2, the V gene TRBV7-2; possible D gene TRBD1, 6 bases. The length of the CDR3 is 14 residues. V dropped 1 base and J dropped 5 bases, with 11 bases sitting between them. Germline V CDR1 and CDR2: SGHTA, FQGNSA. Written as DNA, the CDR3 is TGTGCCAGCAGCTTAGAGGGGGGATATTATGGCTACACCTTC. It yields the protein CASSLEGGYYGYTF.

The V call is TRBV30, the J call TRBJ2-2; no reliable D call. The CDR3 extends over 13 amino acids. Trimming cost V 1 base and J 1 base, with 4 bases left between them. Germline assignment: CDR1 GTSNPN and CDR2 SVGIG (reference sequence). CDR3 nucleotides: TGTGCCTGGAGTGGCAGGAACACCGGGGAGCTGTTTTTT. Amino acid sequence: CAWSGRNTGELFF.

DNA of the CDR3: TGTGCCACCAGCGGCCGGGACAGCATCACAGATACGCAGTATTTT. This gives the protein CATSGRDSITDTQYF. The rearrangement links TRBV15 to TRBJ2-3; TRBD1 matches at 7 bases. Germline V CDR1 and CDR2: LNHNV, YYDKDF (reference sequence). This CDR3 contains 15 residues. V gave up 5 bases and J gave up 2 bases; unmatched junction bases: 7.

The V call is TRBV6-5, the J call TRBJ2-2, with 7 bases aligning to TRBD1. The CDR3 has 15 residues. V gave up 6 bases and J gave up 0 bases; unmatched junction bases: 4. CDR1 and CDR2 (germline): MNHEY, SVGAGI. CDR3 sequence: CASSSGQTNTGELFF. The DNA for the CDR3 is TGTGCCAGCAGCTCGGGACAGACGAACACCGGGGAGCTGTTTTTT.

The V gene is TRBV4-1, the J gene TRBJ2-1; the D gene is possibly TRBD1 (6 bases). V dropped 6 bases and J dropped 7 bases, with 16 bases sitting between them. CDR3 length: 14 residues. Germline-derived CDR1 and CDR2 are MGHRA and YSYEKL. The CDR3, as DNA: TGCGCCAGCAGTCGGCAGGGGAATTGGAATGAGCAGTTCTTC. It is translated as CASSRQGNWNEQFF.

This clone was detected a few times. The chain is built from TRBV19 and TRBJ1-5; D remains unclear. The CDR3 extends over 13 amino acids. Germline V gene lookup returns CDR1 LNHDA and CDR2 SQIVND (reference sequence). The V end was cut by 0 bases, the J end by 7 bases, with 7 bases between. The CDR3 loop reads CASSIDRIQPQHF. CDR3 nucleotide sequence: TGTGCCAGTAGTATAGACCGGATCCAGCCCCAGCATTTT.

CDR3 amino acids: CASSQSGLAGPTGELFF. The CDR3 DNA reads as TGCGCCAGCAGCCAATCGGGACTAGCGGGACCGACCGGGGAGCTGTTTTTT. V gene TRBV4-1 combines with J gene TRBJ2-2; TRBD2 matches 13 bases. J gave up 5 bases and V 2 bases, and 5 bases lay outside the gene matches. The CDR3 spans 17 residues. Germline-derived CDR1 and CDR2 are MGHRA and YSYEKL.

This chain uses TRBV30 with TRBJ1-1; tentative D call: TRBD1 (6 bases). CDR1 is GTSNPN and CDR2 is SVGIG in the germline V gene (reference sequence). The CDR3 contains 11 residues. The V end lost 5 bases, the J end lost 3 bases, and 7 bases lay between the germline ends. The CDR3 here is CAWEGDTEAFF. CDR3 nucleotides: TGTGCCTGGGAGGGGGACACTGAAGCTTTCTTT. The variable domain in full, completed from reference TRBV30 and TRBJ1-1, reads SQTIHQWPATLVQPVGSPLSLECTVEGTSNPNLYWYRQAAGRGLQLLFYSVGIGQISSEVPQNLSASRPQDRQFILSSKKLLLSDSGFYLCAWEGDTEAFFGQGTRLTVV.

The rearrangement uses TRBV25-1 and TRBJ2-7; no reliable D call. V was clipped by 2 bases and J by 5 bases, with 7 bases between them. This CDR3 region has 12 residues. CDR1 and CDR2 from the germline V gene are MGHDK and SYGVNS. The CDR3 loop is CASSESPHEQYF. The CDR3 nucleotides are TGTGCCAGCAGTGAAAGTCCCCACGAGCAGTACTTC.

The chain joins TRBV10-2 to TRBJ2-3; D is perhaps TRBD2 (5 bases). The length of the CDR3 is 17 residues. CDR1 is WSHSY and CDR2 is SAAADI in the germline V gene. Trimming left V 6 bases short and J 2 bases short, with 21 bases between. CDR3 protein: CASSNPTRGENTDTQYF. CDR3 coding DNA: TGCGCCAGCAGCAACCCCACCCGGGGAGAGAACACAGATACGCAGTATTTT.

The chain couples TRBV30 to TRBJ2-7; possible D gene TRBD1, 5 bases. The CDR3 contains 13 residues. Deletions cut 7 bases from V and 2 bases from J, with 15 bases between. Looked up from germline, CDR1 is GTSNPN and CDR2 is SVGIG (reference sequence). The CDR3 nucleotides read TGTGCCTTAAGCAGGGATCCTCCCTACGAGCAGTACTTC. Encoded protein: CALSRDPPYEQYF.

V gene TRBV6-1 combines with J gene TRBJ1-5, with D hard to call. Trimming cost V 3 bases and J 3 bases, with 9 bases left between them. The CDR3 has 14 residues. Germline CDR1 MNHNS, CDR2 SASEGT. CDR3 in amino acids: CASSEGFDNQPQHF. CDR3 DNA sequence: TGTGCCAGCAGTGAGGGGTTTGACAATCAGCCCCAGCATTTT.

The chain combines TRBV30 with TRBJ1-2; TRBD1 is a possible D gene (5 bases). The CDR3 runs 14 residues. V lost 0 bases, J lost 4 bases, and 12 bases lay in between. Germline lookup yields CDR1 GTSNPN and CDR2 SVGIG (reference sequence). CDR3 residues: CAWSVEGSGYGYTF. DNA of the CDR3: TGTGCCTGGAGTGTTGAGGGGTCGGGCTATGGCTACACCTTC.

J is TRBJ1-5 and V is TRBV6-1; D remains unclear. Germline CDR1 is MNHNS and CDR2 is SASEGT. Trimming took off 3 bases at V and 0 bases at J, with 6 bases between the two ends. This CDR3 comprises 14 residues. CDR3 protein: CASSEAHSNQPQHF. The CDR3 coding sequence is TGTGCCAGCAGTGAGGCGCATAGCAATCAGCCCCAGCATTTT.

The chain employs TRBV19 and TRBJ2-7; TRBD2 aligns across 10 bases. There are 15 residues in the CDR3. V was clipped by 5 bases and J by 5 bases; unmatched bases: 9. Looked up from germline, CDR1 is LNHDA and CDR2 is SQIVND (reference sequence). DNA of the CDR3: TGTGCCAGTAGTCCAGGAGCGGGAGGGATCAACGAGCAGTACTTC. Its translation: CASSPGAGGINEQYF.

The rearrangement uses TRBV6-4 and TRBJ1-2, with a tentative D call TRBD1 (5 bases). Between the trimmed V and J ends, which lost 6 bases and 6 bases, there was a span of 17 bases. The CDR3 has 14 amino acids. The germline CDR1 and CDR2 sequences are MRHNA and SNTAGT. For the CDR3, the DNA is TGTGCCAGCAGGGGACCGTCCTCTTCTGATGGCTACACCTTC. Residues: CASRGPSSSDGYTF.

The gene calls are TRBV11-2 and TRBJ1-4; D not certain. Germline assignment: CDR1 SGHAT and CDR2 FQNNGV. The CDR3 runs 15 residues. The ends were cut back, 7 bases at V and 3 bases at J, with 15 bases in the middle. The CDR3 loop reads CASTPGGLANEKLFF. CDR3 DNA sequence: TGTGCCAGCACCCCAGGAGGGCTGGCTAATGAAAAACTGTTTTTT.

CDR3 sequence reads: CASSLEQGADTQYF. CDR3 nucleotides: TGTGCCAGCAGCTTAGAACAGGGGGCGGATACGCAGTATTTT. This chain uses TRBV7-2 with TRBJ2-3; 9 nucleotides agree with TRBD1. This CDR3 is 14 amino acids long. With V trimmed by 1 base and J by 6 bases, 2 bases remained unmatched. The germline V gene has CDR1 SGHTA and CDR2 FQGNSA.